A single T cell receptor (beta chain) is shown here with its context. These data come from a study of blood T cell repertoires in COVID-19. Looking at the study overall: Sample material is recorded as cDNA or gDNA derived from T cells, B-cell-depleted T cells, or PBMCs.

V was pared by 4 bases and J by 10 bases, with 4 bases of the junction left unmatched. CDR3 length: 14 residues. Germline V gene lookup returns CDR1 SGHAT and CDR2 FQNNGV. Using immunoSEQ multiplex PCR, the repertoire was profiled, and TCRdb retains in-frame clones only, with some absent. The sample lists 200,000 to 250,000 clones, approximately 90% occurring once. The rearrangement links TRBV11-2 to TRBJ2-1; 13 nucleotides line up with TRBD2. Source material: peripheral blood. This clonotype originated in a woman between 18 and 29 years old who had recovered from COVID-19. The CDR3 here is CASSYGLAGEEQFF. The CDR3 region has the DNA TGTGCCAGCAGCTACGGACTAGCGGGAGAGGAGCAGTTCTTC.